Sequencing of this TCR beta chain was carried out in a study of blood T cell repertoires in COVID-19. Overall study: Samples of COVID-19 (acute and convalescent) were obtained from the United States, Italy and Spain. T cells, B-cell-depleted T cells, or PBMCs supplied cDNA or gDNA.

In the original analysis: Amplified reference gene primers provided the basis for estimating nucleated cell counts. This table comes from immunoSEQ multiplex PCR, and its TCRdb copy is limited to in-frame clones, with some not included. V and J calls plus clone size are reproduced from that table; the DNA served to infer D and trimming. The sample lists 130,000 to 150,000 clones, around 81% seen once, with about 7.5% in the top ten. This CDR3 is 13 amino acids long. Trimming cost V 5 bases and J 4 bases; bases outside gene matches: 1. The germline V gene encodes CDR1 SGHTA and CDR2 FQGTGA. The chain joins TRBV7-3 to TRBJ2-5; TRBD1 matches 10 bases. Sequencing was carried out using peripheral blood. This TCR was sampled from a human donor in a cohort sampled during active COVID-19. The CDR3 nucleotides are TGTGCCAGCAGCCGGGACAGGGGAGAGACCCAGTACTTC. Translation: CASSRDRGETQYF.